The 18 T cell receptor beta chains given below trace back to one sample, sequenced in a study of blood T cell repertoires in COVID-19. Sequencing was performed with immunoSEQ multiplex PCR; in TCRdb, only in-frame clones are kept and a portion is missing. The table has around 180,000 clones, roughly 88% seen once; the top ten hold approximately 9.4%. Sequencing was done on a sample of peripheral blood. These receptor sequences come from an elderly woman with acute or convalescent COVID-19.

The chain joins TRBV6-6 to TRBJ2-1; the match to TRBD2 covers 11 bases. CDR1 MNHNY and CDR2 SVGAGI come from the germline V gene (reference sequence). The V segment lost 5 bases and the J segment 4 bases; nucleotides outside the gene matches: 16. This CDR3 comprises 19 residues. CDR3 sequence (DNA): TGTGCCAGCAGTCCCGAAAAGGGGCTAGCGGGAGGCAAATACAATGAGCAGTTCTTC. Protein sequence: CASSPEKGLAGGKYNEQFF.

The rearrangement joins TRBV5-8 to TRBJ1-5; 8 nucleotides agree with TRBD1. The J segment lost 4 bases and the V segment lost 2 bases, leaving 5 bases of the junction unmatched. The CDR3 runs to 15 residues. Germline values: CDR1 SGHTS, CDR2 YDEGEE. Written as DNA, the CDR3 is TGTGCCAGCAGCTTAGAAGGACAGGGAAATCAGCCCCAGCATTTT. It specifies CASSLEGQGNQPQHF.

J is TRBJ1-1 and V is TRBV2, with 7 bases lining up with TRBD1. The V segment lost 7 bases and the J segment 1 base; nucleotides outside the gene matches: 6. The CDR3 runs 14 residues. The germline V gene has CDR1 SNHLY and CDR2 FYNNEI. CDR3 amino acids: CASTSRQGNTEAFF. For the CDR3, the DNA is TGTGCCAGCACCAGTCGACAGGGGAACACTGAAGCTTTCTTT.

The chain carries TRBV11-2 and TRBJ1-4, with D perhaps matching TRBD1 (6 bases). The CDR3 totals 18 residues. The germline V gene has CDR1 SGHAT and CDR2 FQNNGV. V lost 5 bases and J 7 bases, leaving 26 bases between the germline ends. CDR3 DNA: TGTGCCAGCAGCCCTAGGCCCCAAATCAGGGGTAAAGGTGAAAAACTGTTTTTT. Its translation: CASSPRPQIRGKGEKLFF.

The CDR3 DNA reads TGTGCCAGCAGTATACAGGGGGCGGAAACTGAAGCTTTCTTT. Protein sequence: CASSIQGAETEAFF. The V call is TRBV6-5, the J call TRBJ1-1; TRBD1 matches 9 bases. Germline V gene data show CDR1 as MNHEY and CDR2 as SVGAGI. This CDR3 has 14 residues. The V gene end was trimmed by 5 bases and the J gene end by 5 bases; junction bases not matched to a gene: 6.

The CDR3 loop is CASSSADRRRSYEQYF. The CDR3, as DNA: TGTGCCAGCAGTTCCGCGGACAGGCGGAGGTCCTACGAGCAGTACTTC. V usage is TRBV27 and J usage is TRBJ2-7; 7 nucleotides match TRBD1. Germline-derived CDR1 and CDR2 are MNHEY and SMNVEV (reference sequence). V lost 4 bases and J lost 1; bases outside the gene matches: 10. The CDR3 length is 16 residues.

The chain links TRBV11-2 to TRBJ2-7; D possibly corresponds to TRBD2 (7 bases). Looked up from germline, CDR1 is SGHAT and CDR2 is FQNNGV. The V end was cut by 1 base, the J end by 2 bases, with 9 bases between. This CDR3 comprises 14 residues. This CDR3 reads CASSLAGGPYEQYF. CDR3 nucleotide sequence: TGTGCCAGCAGCTTAGCGGGGGGCCCCTACGAGCAGTACTTC.

V usage is TRBV28 and J usage is TRBJ1-5; TRBD1 aligns across 10 bases. The CDR3 has 15 residues. The germline gives CDR1 MDHEN, CDR2 SYDVKM. The trim removed 7 bases at V and 4 bases at J, leaving 7 bases unmatched. The CDR3 sequence: CASIPRTGGNQPQHF. As DNA, the CDR3 is TGTGCCAGCATCCCTCGGACAGGGGGAAATCAGCCCCAGCATTTT.

The chain carries TRBV5-1 and TRBJ2-7, with 7 nucleotides matching TRBD1. CDR1 and CDR2 from the germline V gene are SGHRS and YFSETQ. With V trimmed by 4 bases and J by 7 bases, 5 bases remained unmatched. The CDR3 is 12 residues long. CDR3 residues: CASSQGQREQYF. CDR3 DNA sequence: TGCGCCAGCAGCCAGGGACAGAGAGAGCAGTACTTC.

There are a few counts of this clone. This rearrangement joins TRBV7-9 to TRBJ2-1; 7 nucleotides agree with TRBD1. In germline, CDR1 is SEHNR, CDR2 FQNEAQ (reference sequence). This CDR3 is 14 amino acids long. J was trimmed by 6 bases and V by 1 base; bases with no gene match: 3. CDR3 bases: TGTGCCAGCAGCTTAGGTGGGACAGCCAATGAGCAGTTCTTC. Translated: CASSLGGTANEQFF. Complete variable domain (other parts from reference TRBV7-9 and TRBJ2-1): DTGVSQNPRHKITKRGQNVTFRCDPISEHNRLYWYRQTLGQGPEFLTYFQNEAQLEKSRLLSDRFSAERPKGSFSTLEIQRTEQGDSAMYLCASSLGGTANEQFFGPGTRLTVL.

The chain joins TRBV5-6 to TRBJ2-7; 7 positions agree with TRBD1. Losses at the gene ends were 0 bases for V and 7 bases for J; bases not matched to a gene: 19. The germline V gene encodes CDR1 SGHDT and CDR2 YYEEEE. The CDR3 is 18 amino acids. This chain's CDR3 is CASSLALPLRQGTGEQYF. The CDR3 nucleotides read TGTGCCAGCAGCTTGGCCCTACCTCTCAGACAGGGTACTGGTGAGCAGTACTTC.

This chain joins TRBV5-1 and TRBJ1-3; the D gene is possibly TRBD1 (5 bases). CDR3 length: 16 amino acids. Germline-derived CDR1 and CDR2 are SGHRS and YFSETQ. V gave up 4 bases and J gave up 0 bases, with 14 bases separating them. The CDR3 loop is CASSPAGVSSGNTIYF. CDR3 DNA: TGCGCCAGCAGCCCGGCGGGGGTGAGCTCTGGAAACACCATATATTTT.

The chain has TRBV5-6 and TRBJ2-3; 10 nucleotides align to TRBD2. The CDR3 is 16 amino acids. Germline V gene sequence: CDR1 SGHDT, CDR2 YYEEEE. V lost 1 base to trimming and J lost 2 bases; unmatched junction nucleotides: 4. The CDR3 nucleotides read TGTGCCAGCAGCTTGACTAGCGGGATCGACACAGATACGCAGTATTTT. Translating it yields CASSLTSGIDTDTQYF.

The chain joins TRBV6-1 to TRBJ2-1; 8 positions match TRBD1. The CDR3 contains 15 residues. The V gene end was trimmed by 6 bases and the J gene end by 2 bases; junction bases not matched to a gene: 6. The germline V gene has CDR1 MNHNS and CDR2 SASEGT. The CDR3 region is CASSHGQGPYNEQFF. Written as DNA, the CDR3 is TGTGCCAGCAGCCACGGACAGGGTCCCTACAATGAGCAGTTCTTC.

The rearrangement links TRBV19 to TRBJ1-5, with 7 bases matching TRBD1. Trimming cost V 3 bases and J 4 bases; bases outside gene matches: 9. The CDR3 is made up of 16 amino acids. Germline CDR1 is LNHDA and CDR2 is SQIVND (reference sequence). The CDR3 region is CASSIKTRGLNQPQHF. CDR3 DNA sequence: TGTGCCAGTAGTATCAAGACCAGGGGGTTAAATCAGCCCCAGCATTTT.

The chain joins TRBV6-4 to TRBJ1-4; a possible D gene is TRBD1 (5 bases). Germline CDR1 and CDR2: MRHNA and SNTAGT. This CDR3 is built from 15 residues. V lost 7 bases and J 0 bases, leaving 12 bases between the germline ends. The CDR3 DNA reads as TGTGCCAGCAAGAAAACAGGTGCAACTAATGAAAAACTGTTTTTT. Protein sequence: CASKKTGATNEKLFF.

The V and J genes are TRBV3-1 (or the pseudogene TRBV3-2) and TRBJ2-7, with 11 bases that match TRBD2. Germline values: CDR1 LGHDT, CDR2 YNNKEL (reference sequence). V lost 4 bases to trimming and J lost 2 bases; unmatched junction nucleotides: 1. This CDR3 region has 14 residues. CDR3 sequence reads: CASSPLAGAYEQYF. CDR3 bases: TGTGCCAGCAGCCCACTAGCGGGAGCCTACGAGCAGTACTTC.

This clone has a single count. The chain is built from TRBV7-8 and TRBJ2-2, with TRBD1 matching 9 bases. V shed 2 bases, J shed 4 bases, and the junction held 8 bases outside the gene matches. The CDR3 loop spans 17 amino acids. Germline V gives CDR1 SGHVS, CDR2 FQNEAQ. CDR3 residues: CASSLPYRGQVTGELFF. CDR3 coding DNA: TGTGCCAGCAGCTTACCTTACAGGGGGCAAGTCACCGGGGAGCTGTTTTTT.